The 10 T cell receptor beta chains in this list originate from one sample, sequenced in a study of technical replicates of blood from a handful of donors. Assay used: immunoSEQ multiplex PCR; TCRdb lists only in-frame clones, some missing. This table holds about 48,000 clones, more than 85% found once. Sequenced material: PBMCs. The receptors stem from a human donor in good health. Some clones in this sample may be carry-over from other donors' samples.

The rearrangement links TRBV6-5 to TRBJ1-6, with 7 bases that match TRBD1. In germline, CDR1 is MNHEY, CDR2 SVGAGI. The length of the CDR3 is 15 residues. V gave up 8 bases and J gave up 4 bases; unmatched junction bases: 8. CDR3 coding DNA: TGTGCCAGCTCGGACTGGACAGGTTATAATTCACCCCTCCACTTT. Its protein product is CASSDWTGYNSPLHF.

The gene calls are TRBV27 and TRBJ1-1; TRBD1 aligns across 9 bases. The J segment lost 1 base and the V segment lost 5 bases, leaving 2 bases of the junction unmatched. The CDR3 spans 14 residues. Germline CDR1 reads MNHEY; CDR2 reads SMNVEV (reference sequence). CDR3 sequence reads: CASSDRGENTEAFF. In DNA, the CDR3 is TGTGCCAGCAGTGACAGGGGGGAGAACACTGAAGCTTTCTTT.

CDR3 sequence (DNA): TGTGCCAGCAGTTACAAGGGGCCGAGCTCTGGAAACACCATATATTTT. Its translation is CASSYKGPSSGNTIYF. This chain links TRBV6-6 with TRBJ1-3, with D possibly TRBD1 on 5 matching bases. V was cut by 2 bases and J by 0 bases, with 11 bases left in between. Germline lookup yields CDR1 MNHNY and CDR2 SVGAGI (reference sequence). The CDR3 is 16 amino acids.

This clone has just a few counts. The chain uses TRBV11-2 and TRBJ1-4, with TRBD1 identical over 8 bases. V lost 3 bases to trimming and J lost 7 bases; unmatched junction nucleotides: 7. This CDR3 spans 15 amino acids. Germline V CDR1 and CDR2: SGHAT, FQNNGV. The CDR3 sequence: CASSFRGLQSEKLFF. In DNA, the CDR3 is TGTGCCAGCAGCTTCAGGGGGCTGCAGAGTGAAAAACTGTTTTTT.

This sequence joins TRBV21-1 and TRBJ2-2; TRBD1, as called in the table, went unchecked against the DNA. TRBV21-1 is labeled a pseudogene. The CDR3 has 14 amino acids. The CDR3 is CASMGLRGTGELFF. For the CDR3, the DNA is TGTGCCAGCATGGGGCTAAGGGGCACCGGGGAGCTGTTTTTT.

The J gene is TRBJ1-6, the V gene TRBV6-1; TRBD1 is a possible D gene (5 bases). Germline assignment: CDR1 MNHNS and CDR2 SASEGT. V shed 7 bases and J shed 9 bases, with 19 bases lying between them. The CDR3 totals 15 residues. CDR3 DNA sequence: TGTGCCAGCATTCCACCGGGACCCGGGGGTTCACCCCTCCACTTT. It encodes CASIPPGPGGSPLHF.

This clone was recorded once. The rearrangement uses TRBV30 and TRBJ1-2; D ambiguous. The length of the CDR3 is 13 residues. V gave up 0 bases and J gave up 1 base, with 6 bases separating them. CDR1 and CDR2 from the germline V gene are GTSNPN and SVGIG (reference sequence). The CDR3 loop is CAWSVLINYGYTF. DNA of the CDR3: TGTGCCTGGAGTGTACTGATTAACTATGGCTACACCTTC.

This clone was observed a single time. The DNA for the CDR3 is TGTGCCAGCTCACCCCAGGGGGATAACACTGAAGCTTTCTTT. Residues: CASSPQGDNTEAFF. This rearrangement joins TRBV18 to TRBJ1-1, with 7 nucleotides matching TRBD1. The CDR3 contains 14 residues. J was trimmed by 2 bases and V by 3 bases; bases with no gene match: 3. Germline V gives CDR1 KGHSH, CDR2 LQKENI.

The J gene is TRBJ1-4, the V gene TRBV5-6; D gene unclear. The V and J ends lost 6 bases and 5 bases respectively, with 17 bases between them. The CDR3 runs 15 residues. Germline-derived CDR1 and CDR2 are SGHDT and YYEEEE. In DNA form, the CDR3 reads TGTGCCAGCACGCGGCGGTCGGATCGCAATGAAAAACTGTTTTTT. Translated: CASTRRSDRNEKLFF.

The V call is TRBV11-2, the J call TRBJ1-1; tentative D call: TRBD1 (5 bases). This CDR3 comprises 14 residues. V was clipped by 2 bases and J by 3 bases, with 10 bases between them. The germline CDR1 and CDR2 sequences are SGHAT and FQNNGV. The DNA of the CDR3 is TGTGCCAGCAGCTTACAGGGATTGGACACTGAAGCTTTCTTT. The encoded protein is CASSLQGLDTEAFF.